This T cell receptor (beta chain) was identified in a study of blood T cell repertoires in COVID-19. Overall study: Samples taken during acute and convalescent COVID-19 were collected in the United States, Italy and Spain.

Original data processing: Cell counts per sample came from amplifying reference gene primers. Produced via immunoSEQ multiplex PCR; TCRdb's table is partial and in-frame only. The V and J calls and clone size were taken over from that table, and D and trimming were inferred from the DNA. This sample has some 160,000 clones, with about 80% found just once. This clone was found a few times. This TCR was sampled from an elderly woman with acute or convalescent COVID-19. The sample consisted of peripheral blood.

In nucleotides, the CDR3 is TGTGCCAGTAATTCTGTCAGGGGGCAAAACTATGGCTACACCTTC. This codes for CASNSVRGQNYGYTF. V and J are TRBV19 and TRBJ1-2; the match to TRBD1 covers 8 bases. The germline V gene has CDR1 LNHDA and CDR2 SQIVND (reference sequence). The CDR3 is 15 amino acids. With 7 bases clipped from V and 2 bases from J, the junction kept 9 bases outside the gene matches.